Sequencing of this T cell receptor (beta chain) was carried out in a study of cytomegalovirus exposure and HLA in healthy donors. Study-level information: Among about 179 million T cells, an earlier analysis found 117 million unique TCR beta sequences.

Vbeta (60) and Jbeta (13) primers were used in the PCR. TCRdb's copy holds only in-frame clones and misses some; the assay was immunoSEQ multiplex PCR. The sample carries about 150,000 clones, more than 70% recorded once. Germline V gene data show CDR1 as SNHLY and CDR2 as FYNNEI. V lost 6 bases to trimming and J lost 2 bases; unmatched junction nucleotides: 4. The CDR3 has 14 residues. Sequenced sample: PBMCs. This sequence joins TRBV2 and TRBJ1-2, with 9 nucleotides matching TRBD1. The origin of this receptor is a woman aged 40 to 50 in good health and CMV-seropositive. The CDR3 DNA is TGTGCCAGCAGGACCGGGACAGGGAACTATGGCTACACCTTC. The encoded protein is CASRTGTGNYGYTF.